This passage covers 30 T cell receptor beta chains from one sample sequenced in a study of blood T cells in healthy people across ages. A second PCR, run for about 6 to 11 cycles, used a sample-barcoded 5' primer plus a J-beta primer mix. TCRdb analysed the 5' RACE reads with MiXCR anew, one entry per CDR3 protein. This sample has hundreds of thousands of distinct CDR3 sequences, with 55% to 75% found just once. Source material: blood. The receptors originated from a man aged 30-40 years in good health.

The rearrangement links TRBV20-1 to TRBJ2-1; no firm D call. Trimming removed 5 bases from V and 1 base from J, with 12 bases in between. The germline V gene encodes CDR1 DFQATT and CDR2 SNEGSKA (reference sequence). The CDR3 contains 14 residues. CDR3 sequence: CSARTPYSYNEQFF. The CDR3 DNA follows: TGCAGTGCTCGTACCCCGTATTCCTACAATGAGCAGTTCTTC.

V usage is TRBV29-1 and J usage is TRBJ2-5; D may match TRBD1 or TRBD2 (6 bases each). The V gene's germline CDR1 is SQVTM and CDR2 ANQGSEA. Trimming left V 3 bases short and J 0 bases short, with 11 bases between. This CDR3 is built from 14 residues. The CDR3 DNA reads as TGCAGCGTTGAGGGGGGCGGTTACCAAGAGACCCAGTACTTC. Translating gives CSVEGGGYQETQYF.

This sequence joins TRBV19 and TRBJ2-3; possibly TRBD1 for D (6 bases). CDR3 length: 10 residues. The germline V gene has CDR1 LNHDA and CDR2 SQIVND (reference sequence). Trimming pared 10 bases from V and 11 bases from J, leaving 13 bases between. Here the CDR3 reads CATEQGMQYF. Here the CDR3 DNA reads TGTGCCACCGAGCAGGGGATGCAGTATTTT.

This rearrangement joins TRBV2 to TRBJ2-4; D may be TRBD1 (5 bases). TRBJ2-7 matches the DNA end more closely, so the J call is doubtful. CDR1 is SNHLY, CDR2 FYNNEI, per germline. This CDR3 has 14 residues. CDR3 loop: CASSEISQAYEQYF. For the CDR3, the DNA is TGTGCCAGCAGTGAAATTTCACAGGCCTACGAGCAGTACTTC.

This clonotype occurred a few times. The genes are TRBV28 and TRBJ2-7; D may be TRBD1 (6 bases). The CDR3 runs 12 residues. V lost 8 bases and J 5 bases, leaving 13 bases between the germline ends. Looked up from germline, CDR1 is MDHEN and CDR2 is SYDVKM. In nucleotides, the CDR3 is TGTGCCAGCCACAGGGTGGCACACGAGCAGTACTTC. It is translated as CASHRVAHEQYF.

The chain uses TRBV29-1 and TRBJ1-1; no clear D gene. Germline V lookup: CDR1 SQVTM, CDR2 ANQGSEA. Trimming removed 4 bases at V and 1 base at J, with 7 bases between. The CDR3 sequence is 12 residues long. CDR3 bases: TGCAGCGTTGTACCACAGAACACTGAAGCTTTCTTT. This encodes CSVVPQNTEAFF. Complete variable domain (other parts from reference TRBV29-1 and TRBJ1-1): SAVISQKPSRDICQRGTSLTIQCQVDSQVTMMFWYRQQPGQSLTLIATANQGSEATYESGFVIDKFPISRPNLTFSTLTVSNMSPEDSSIYLCSVVPQNTEAFFGQGTRLTVV.

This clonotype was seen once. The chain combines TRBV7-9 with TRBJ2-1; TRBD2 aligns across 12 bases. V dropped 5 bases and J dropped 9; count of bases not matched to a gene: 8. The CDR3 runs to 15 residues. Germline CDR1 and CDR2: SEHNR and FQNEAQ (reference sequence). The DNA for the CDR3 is TGTGCCAGCAGCCCCAGGACTAGCGGGGTTACTGAGCAGTTCTTC. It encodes CASSPRTSGVTEQFF.

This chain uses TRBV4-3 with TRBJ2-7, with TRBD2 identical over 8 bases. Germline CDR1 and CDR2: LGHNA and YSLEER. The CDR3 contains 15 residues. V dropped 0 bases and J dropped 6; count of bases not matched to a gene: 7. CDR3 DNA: TGCGCCAGCAGCCAAGATGTTAGCGGGATTGGCGAGCAGTACTTC. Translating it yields CASSQDVSGIGEQYF.

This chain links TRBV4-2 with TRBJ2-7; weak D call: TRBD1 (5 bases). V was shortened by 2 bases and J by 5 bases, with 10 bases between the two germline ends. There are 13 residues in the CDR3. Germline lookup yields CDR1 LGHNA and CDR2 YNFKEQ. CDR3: CASSQTGRDEQYF. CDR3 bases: TGTGCCAGCAGCCAAACAGGCAGGGACGAGCAGTACTTC.

The DNA of the CDR3 is TGCAGTGCTGCTATAGCGGGCCGCACAGATACGCAGTATTTT. It encodes CSAAIAGRTDTQYF. The chain recombines TRBV20-1 with TRBJ2-3; 7 positions match TRBD2. After removal of 5 bases from V and 1 base from J, the junction contained 6 bases not matched to a gene. The CDR3 totals 14 residues. Germline-derived CDR1 and CDR2 are DFQATT and SNEGSKA (reference sequence).

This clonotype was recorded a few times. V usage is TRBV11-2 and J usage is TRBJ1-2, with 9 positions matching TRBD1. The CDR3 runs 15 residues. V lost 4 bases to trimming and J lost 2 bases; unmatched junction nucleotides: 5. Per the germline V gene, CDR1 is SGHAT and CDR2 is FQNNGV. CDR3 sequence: CASSSIDRGNYGYTF. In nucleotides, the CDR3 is TGTGCCAGCAGCTCAATCGACAGGGGGAACTATGGCTACACCTTC.

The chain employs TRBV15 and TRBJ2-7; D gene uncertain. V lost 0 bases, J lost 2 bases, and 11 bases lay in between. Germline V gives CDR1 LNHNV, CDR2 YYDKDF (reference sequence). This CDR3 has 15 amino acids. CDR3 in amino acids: CATSRERFGTYEQYF. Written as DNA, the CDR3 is TGTGCCACCAGCAGAGAGAGATTTGGGACCTACGAGCAGTACTTC.

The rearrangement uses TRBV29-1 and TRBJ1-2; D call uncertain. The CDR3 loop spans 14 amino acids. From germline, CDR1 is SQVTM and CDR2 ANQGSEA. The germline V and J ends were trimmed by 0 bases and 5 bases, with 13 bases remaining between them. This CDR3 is CSVEERPGVYGYTF. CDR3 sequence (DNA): TGCAGCGTTGAAGAGCGTCCGGGAGTATATGGCTACACCTTC.

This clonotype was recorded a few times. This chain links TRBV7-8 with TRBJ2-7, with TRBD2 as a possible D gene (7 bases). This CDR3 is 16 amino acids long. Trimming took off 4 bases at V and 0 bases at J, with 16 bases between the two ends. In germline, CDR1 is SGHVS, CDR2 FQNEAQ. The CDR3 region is CASSWGGAGFSYEQYF. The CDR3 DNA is TGTGCCAGCAGCTGGGGGGGCGCGGGGTTCTCCTACGAGCAGTACTTC. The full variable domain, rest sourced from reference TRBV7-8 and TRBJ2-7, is GAGVSQSPRYKVAKRGQDVALRCDPISGHVSLFWYQQALGQGPEFLTYFQNEAQLDKSGLPSDRFFAERPEGSVSTLKIQRTQQEDSAVYLCASSWGGAGFSYEQYFGPGTRLTVT.

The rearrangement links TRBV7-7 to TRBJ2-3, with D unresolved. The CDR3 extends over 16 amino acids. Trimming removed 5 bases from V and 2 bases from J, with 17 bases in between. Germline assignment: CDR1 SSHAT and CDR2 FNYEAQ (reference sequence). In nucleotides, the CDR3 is TGTGCCAGCAGCCTCATGGCATTCTGTTCCACAGATACGCAGTATTTT. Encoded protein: CASSLMAFCSTDTQYF.

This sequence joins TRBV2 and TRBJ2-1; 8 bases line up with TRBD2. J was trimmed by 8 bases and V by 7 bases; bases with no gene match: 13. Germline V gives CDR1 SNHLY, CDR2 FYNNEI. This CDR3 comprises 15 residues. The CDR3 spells CASNVGLEGWDEQFF. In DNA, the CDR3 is TGTGCCAGCAACGTGGGACTAGAGGGCTGGGATGAGCAGTTCTTC.

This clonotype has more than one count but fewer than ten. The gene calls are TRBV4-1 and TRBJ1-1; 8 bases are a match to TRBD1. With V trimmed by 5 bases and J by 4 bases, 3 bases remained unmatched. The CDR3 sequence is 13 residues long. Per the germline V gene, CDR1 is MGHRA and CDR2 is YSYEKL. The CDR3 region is CASSSDRGTEAFF. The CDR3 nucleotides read TGCGCCAGCAGCAGCGACAGGGGCACTGAAGCTTTCTTT.

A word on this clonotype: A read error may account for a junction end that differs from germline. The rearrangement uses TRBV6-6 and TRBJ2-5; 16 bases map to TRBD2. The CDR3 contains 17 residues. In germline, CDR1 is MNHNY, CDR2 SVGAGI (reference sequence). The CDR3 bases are TGTGTCAGCAAGGCGGGACTAGCGGGAGGGACTCGGGAGACCCAGTACTTC. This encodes CVSKAGLAGGTRETQYF.

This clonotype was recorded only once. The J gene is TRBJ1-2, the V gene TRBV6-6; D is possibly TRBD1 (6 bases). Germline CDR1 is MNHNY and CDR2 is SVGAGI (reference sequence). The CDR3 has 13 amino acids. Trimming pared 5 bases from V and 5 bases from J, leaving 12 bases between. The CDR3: CASSKDRIYGYTF. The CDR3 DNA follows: TGTGCCAGCAGTAAGGACAGAATATATGGCTACACCTTC.

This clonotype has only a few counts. The CDR3: CSVSTSGGVDEQFF. The CDR3 DNA reads TGCAGCGTGTCCACTAGCGGGGGGGTAGATGAGCAGTTCTTC. This chain links TRBV29-1 with TRBJ2-1, with 13 bases that match TRBD2. The V gene's germline CDR1 is SQVTM and CDR2 ANQGSEA. The length of the CDR3 is 14 residues. V was pared by 6 bases and J by 8 bases, with 7 bases of the junction left unmatched.

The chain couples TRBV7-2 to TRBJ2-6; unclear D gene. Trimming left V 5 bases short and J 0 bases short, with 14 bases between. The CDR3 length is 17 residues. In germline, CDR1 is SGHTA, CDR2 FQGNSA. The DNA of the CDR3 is TGTGCCAGCAGCCCCTATCGCACCCTCTCTGGGGCCAACGTCCTGACTTTC. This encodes CASSPYRTLSGANVLTF. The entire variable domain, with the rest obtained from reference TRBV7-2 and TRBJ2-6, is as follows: GAGVSQSPSNKVTEKGKDVELRCDPISGHTALYWYRQSLGQGLEFLIYFQGNSAPDKSGLPSDRFSAERTGGSVSTLTIQRTQQEDSAVYLCASSPYRTLSGANVLTFGAGSRLTVL.

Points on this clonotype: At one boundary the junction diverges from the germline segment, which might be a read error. DNA of the CDR3: TGCGCCAGCAGCCAAGATCGAATGGGGAATCAGCCCCGGCATTTT. Translation gives CASSQDRMGNQPRHF. J is TRBJ1-5 and V is TRBV4-3; D gene unclear. Looked up from germline, CDR1 is LGHNA and CDR2 is YSLEER. The CDR3 loop spans 15 amino acids.

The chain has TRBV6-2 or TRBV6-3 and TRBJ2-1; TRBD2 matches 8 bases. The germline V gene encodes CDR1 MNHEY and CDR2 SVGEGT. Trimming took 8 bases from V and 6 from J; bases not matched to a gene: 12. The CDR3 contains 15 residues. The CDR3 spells CASGDPSGLPNEQFF. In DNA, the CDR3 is TGTGCCAGCGGGGATCCTAGCGGGTTACCCAATGAGCAGTTCTTC.

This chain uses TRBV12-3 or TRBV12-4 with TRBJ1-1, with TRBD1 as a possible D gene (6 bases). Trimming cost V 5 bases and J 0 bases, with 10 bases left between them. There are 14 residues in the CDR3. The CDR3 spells CASSPGTMNTEAFF. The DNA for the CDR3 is TGTGCCAGCAGTCCCGGGACAATGAACACTGAAGCTTTCTTT.

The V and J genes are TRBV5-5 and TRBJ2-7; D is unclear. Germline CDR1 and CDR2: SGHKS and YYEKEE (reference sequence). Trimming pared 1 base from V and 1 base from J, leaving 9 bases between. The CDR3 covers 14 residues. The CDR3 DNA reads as TGTGCCAGCAGCTTGTTTTTTAAGTCCTACGAGCAGTACTTC. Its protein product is CASSLFFKSYEQYF.

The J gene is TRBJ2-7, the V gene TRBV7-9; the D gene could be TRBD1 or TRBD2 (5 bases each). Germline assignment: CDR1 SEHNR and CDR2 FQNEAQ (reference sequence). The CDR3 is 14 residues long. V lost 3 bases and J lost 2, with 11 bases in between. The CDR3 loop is CASSFGGTTYEQYF. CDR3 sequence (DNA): TGTGCCAGCAGCTTTGGGGGTACTACCTACGAGCAGTACTTC.

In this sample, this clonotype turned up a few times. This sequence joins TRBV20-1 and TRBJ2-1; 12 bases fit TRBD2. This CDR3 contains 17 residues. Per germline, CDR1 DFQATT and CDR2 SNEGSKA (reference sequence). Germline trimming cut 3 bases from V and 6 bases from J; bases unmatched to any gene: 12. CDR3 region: CSASRGTPGLAGNEQFF. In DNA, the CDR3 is TGCAGTGCTAGCAGAGGGACCCCGGGACTAGCGGGCAATGAGCAGTTCTTC.

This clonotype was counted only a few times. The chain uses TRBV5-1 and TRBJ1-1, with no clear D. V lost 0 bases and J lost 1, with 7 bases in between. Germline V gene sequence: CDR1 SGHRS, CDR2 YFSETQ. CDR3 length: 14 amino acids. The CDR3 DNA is TGCGCCAGCAGCTTGGATGGAGCGAACACTGAAGCTTTCTTT. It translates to CASSLDGANTEAFF. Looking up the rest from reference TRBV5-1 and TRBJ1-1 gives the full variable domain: KAGVTQTPRYLIKTRGQQVTLSCSPISGHRSVSWYQQTPGQGLQFLFEYFSETQRNKGNFPGRFSGRQFSNSRSEMNVSTLELGDSALYLCASSLDGANTEAFFGQGTRLTVV.

CDR3 nucleotides: TGCAGTGCCAACCCTTTGCTAGCGGCTAGCACAGATACGCAGTATTTT. The encoded protein is CSANPLLAASTDTQYF. The V call is TRBV20-1, the J call TRBJ2-3, with TRBD2 matching 7 bases. The V and J ends lost 6 bases and 0 bases, in that order; junction bases with no gene match: 12. Germline V gene lookup returns CDR1 DFQATT and CDR2 SNEGSKA (reference sequence). The length of the CDR3 is 16 residues.

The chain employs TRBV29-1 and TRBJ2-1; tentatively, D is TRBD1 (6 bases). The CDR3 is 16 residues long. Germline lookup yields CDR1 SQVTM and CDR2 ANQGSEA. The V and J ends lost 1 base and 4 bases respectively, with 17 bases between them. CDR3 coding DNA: TGCAGCGTTGAAGCCCGCCGGTCAGGGGATTACAATGAGCAGTTCTTC. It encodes CSVEARRSGDYNEQFF.